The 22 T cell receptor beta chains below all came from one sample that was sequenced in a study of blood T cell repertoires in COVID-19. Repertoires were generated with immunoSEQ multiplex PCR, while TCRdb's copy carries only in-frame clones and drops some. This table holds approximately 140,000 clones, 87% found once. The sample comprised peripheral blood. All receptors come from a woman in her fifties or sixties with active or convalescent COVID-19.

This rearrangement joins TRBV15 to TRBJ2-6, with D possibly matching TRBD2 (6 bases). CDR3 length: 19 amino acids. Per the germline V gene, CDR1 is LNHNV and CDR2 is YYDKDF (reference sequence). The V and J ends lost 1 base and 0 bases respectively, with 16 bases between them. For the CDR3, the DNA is TGTGCCACCAGCAGAGTCGGGGGACGGATGAGCTCTGGGGCCAACGTCCTGACTTTC. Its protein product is CATSRVGGRMSSGANVLTF. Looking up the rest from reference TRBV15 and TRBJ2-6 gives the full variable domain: DAMVIQNPRYQVTQFGKPVTLSCSQTLNHNVMYWYQQKSSQAPKLLFHYYDKDFNNEADTPDNFQSRRPNTSFCFLDIRSPGLGDTAMYLCATSRVGGRMSSGANVLTFGAGSRLTVL.

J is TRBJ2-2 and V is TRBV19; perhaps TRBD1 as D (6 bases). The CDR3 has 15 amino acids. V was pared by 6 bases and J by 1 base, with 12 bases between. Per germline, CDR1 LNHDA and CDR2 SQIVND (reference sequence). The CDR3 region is CASRPPGQNTGELFF. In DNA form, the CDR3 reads TGTGCCAGTAGGCCGCCGGGACAGAACACCGGGGAGCTGTTTTTT.

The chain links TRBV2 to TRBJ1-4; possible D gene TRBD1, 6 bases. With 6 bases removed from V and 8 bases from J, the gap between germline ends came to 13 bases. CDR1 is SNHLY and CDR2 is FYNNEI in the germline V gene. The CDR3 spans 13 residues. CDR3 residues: CASSVQGGEKLFF. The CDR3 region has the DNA TGTGCCAGCAGCGTACAGGGAGGGGAAAAACTGTTTTTT.

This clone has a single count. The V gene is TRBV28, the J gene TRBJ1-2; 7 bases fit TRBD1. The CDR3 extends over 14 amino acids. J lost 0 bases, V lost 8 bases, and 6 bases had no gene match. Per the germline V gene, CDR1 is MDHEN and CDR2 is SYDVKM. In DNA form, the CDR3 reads TGTGCCAGCTCAACGGACAGGTCTAACTATGGCTACACCTTC. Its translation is CASSTDRSNYGYTF.

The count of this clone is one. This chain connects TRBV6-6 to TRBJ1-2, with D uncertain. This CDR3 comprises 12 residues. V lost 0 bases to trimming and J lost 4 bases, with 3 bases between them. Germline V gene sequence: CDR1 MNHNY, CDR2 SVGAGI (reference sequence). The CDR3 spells CASSYSSYGYTF. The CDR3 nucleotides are TGTGCCAGCAGTTACTCCAGCTATGGCTACACCTTC.

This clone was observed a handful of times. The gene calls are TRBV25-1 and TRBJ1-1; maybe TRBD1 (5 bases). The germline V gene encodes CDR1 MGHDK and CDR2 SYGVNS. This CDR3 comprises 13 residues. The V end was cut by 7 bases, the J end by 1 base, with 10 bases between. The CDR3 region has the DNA TGTGCCAGCAAAGGGCAGGGGAACACTGAAGCTTTCTTT. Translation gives CASKGQGNTEAFF.

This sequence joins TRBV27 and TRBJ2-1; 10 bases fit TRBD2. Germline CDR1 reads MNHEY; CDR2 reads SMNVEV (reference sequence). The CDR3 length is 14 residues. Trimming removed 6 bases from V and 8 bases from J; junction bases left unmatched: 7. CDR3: CASSTGTSVDEQFF. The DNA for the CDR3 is TGTGCCAGCAGCACCGGGACTAGCGTGGATGAGCAGTTCTTC.

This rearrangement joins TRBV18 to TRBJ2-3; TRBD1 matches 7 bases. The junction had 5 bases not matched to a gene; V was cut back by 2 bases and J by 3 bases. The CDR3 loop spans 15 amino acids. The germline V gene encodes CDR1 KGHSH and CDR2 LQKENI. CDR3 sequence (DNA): TGTGCCAGCTCACCAACTCGACAGGGAACAGATACGCAGTATTTT. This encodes CASSPTRQGTDTQYF.

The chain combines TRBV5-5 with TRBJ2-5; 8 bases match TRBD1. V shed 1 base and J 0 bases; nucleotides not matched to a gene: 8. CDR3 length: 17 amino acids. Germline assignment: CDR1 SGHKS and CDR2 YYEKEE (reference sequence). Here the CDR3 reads CASSLTGGRADQETQYF. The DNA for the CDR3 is TGTGCCAGCAGCTTGACAGGGGGAAGGGCCGACCAAGAGACCCAGTACTTC.

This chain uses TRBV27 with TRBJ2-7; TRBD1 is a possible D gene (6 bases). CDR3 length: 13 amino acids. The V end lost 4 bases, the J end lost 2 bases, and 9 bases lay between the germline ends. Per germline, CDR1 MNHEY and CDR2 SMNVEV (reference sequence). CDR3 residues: CASSSGQTYEQYF. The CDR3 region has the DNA TGTGCCAGCAGTTCCGGACAGACCTACGAGCAGTACTTC.

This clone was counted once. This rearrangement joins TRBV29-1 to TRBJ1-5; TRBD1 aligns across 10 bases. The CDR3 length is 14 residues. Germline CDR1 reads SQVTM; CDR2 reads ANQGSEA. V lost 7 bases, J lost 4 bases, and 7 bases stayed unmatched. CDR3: CSGGTGVWNQPQHF. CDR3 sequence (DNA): TGCAGCGGAGGGACAGGGGTATGGAATCAGCCCCAGCATTTT.

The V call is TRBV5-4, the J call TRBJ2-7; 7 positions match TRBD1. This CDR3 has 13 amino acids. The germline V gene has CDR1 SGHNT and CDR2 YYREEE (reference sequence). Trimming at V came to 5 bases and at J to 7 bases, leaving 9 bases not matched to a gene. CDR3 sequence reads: CASRFTGAGEQYF. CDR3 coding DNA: TGTGCCAGCAGGTTCACAGGGGCCGGGGAGCAGTACTTC.

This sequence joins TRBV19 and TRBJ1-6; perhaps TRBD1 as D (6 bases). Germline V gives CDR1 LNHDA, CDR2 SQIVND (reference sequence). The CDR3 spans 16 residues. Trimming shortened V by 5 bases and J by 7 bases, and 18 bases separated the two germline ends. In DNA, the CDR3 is TGTGCCAGTAGTTCCACAGGGATTCTAGGGAATTCACCCCTCCACTTT. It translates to CASSSTGILGNSPLHF.

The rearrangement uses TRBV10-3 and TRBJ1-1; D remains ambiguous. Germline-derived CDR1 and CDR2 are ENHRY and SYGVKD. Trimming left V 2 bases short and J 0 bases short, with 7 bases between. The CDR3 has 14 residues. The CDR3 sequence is CAISEAGLNTEAFF. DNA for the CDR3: TGTGCCATCAGTGAGGCGGGTTTGAACACTGAAGCTTTCTTT.

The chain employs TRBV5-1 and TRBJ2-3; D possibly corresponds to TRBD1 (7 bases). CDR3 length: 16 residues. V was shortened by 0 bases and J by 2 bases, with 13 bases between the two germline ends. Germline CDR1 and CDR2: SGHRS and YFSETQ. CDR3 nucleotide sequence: TGCGCCAGCAGCTTGGTTCAGGGGGGCCTCACAGATACGCAGTATTTT. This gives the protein CASSLVQGGLTDTQYF.

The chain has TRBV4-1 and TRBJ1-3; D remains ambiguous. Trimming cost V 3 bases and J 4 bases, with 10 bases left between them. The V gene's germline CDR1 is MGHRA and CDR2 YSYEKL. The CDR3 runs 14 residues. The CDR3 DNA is TGCGCCAGCAGCCAGTCTGACAACGGAAACACCATATATTTT. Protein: CASSQSDNGNTIYF.

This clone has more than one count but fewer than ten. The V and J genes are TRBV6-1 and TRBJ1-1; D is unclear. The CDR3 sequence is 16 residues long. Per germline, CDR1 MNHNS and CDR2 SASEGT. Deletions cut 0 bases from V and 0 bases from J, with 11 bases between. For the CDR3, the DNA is TGTGCCAGCAGTGAAGCGGAACAGCCTGTGAACACTGAAGCTTTCTTT. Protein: CASSEAEQPVNTEAFF.

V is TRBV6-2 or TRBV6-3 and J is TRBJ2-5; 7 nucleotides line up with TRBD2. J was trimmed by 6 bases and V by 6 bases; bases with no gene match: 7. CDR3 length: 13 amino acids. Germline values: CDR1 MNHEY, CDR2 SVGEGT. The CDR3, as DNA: TGTGCCAGCAGCTCAGCGGGGTTGAAGACCCAGTACTTC. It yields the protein CASSSAGLKTQYF.

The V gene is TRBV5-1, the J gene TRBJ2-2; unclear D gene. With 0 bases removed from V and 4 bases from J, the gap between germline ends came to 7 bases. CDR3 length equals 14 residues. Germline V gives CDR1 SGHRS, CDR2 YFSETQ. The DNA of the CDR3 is TGCGCCAGCAGCTTGGGCCCCGGCACCGGGGAGCTGTTTTTT. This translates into CASSLGPGTGELFF.

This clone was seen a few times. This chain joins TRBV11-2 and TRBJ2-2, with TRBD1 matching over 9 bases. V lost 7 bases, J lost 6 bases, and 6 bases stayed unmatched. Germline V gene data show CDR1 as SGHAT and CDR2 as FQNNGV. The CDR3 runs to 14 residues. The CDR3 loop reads CASTQQGAAGELFF. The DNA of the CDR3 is TGTGCCAGCACCCAACAGGGGGCGGCCGGGGAGCTGTTTTTT.

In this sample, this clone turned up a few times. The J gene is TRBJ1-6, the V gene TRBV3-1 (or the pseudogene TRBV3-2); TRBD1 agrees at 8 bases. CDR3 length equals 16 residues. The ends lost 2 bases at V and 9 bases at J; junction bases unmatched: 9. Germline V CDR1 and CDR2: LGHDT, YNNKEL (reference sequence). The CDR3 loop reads CASSQQDRVDGSPLHF. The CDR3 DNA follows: TGTGCCAGCAGCCAACAGGACAGGGTAGATGGTTCACCCCTCCACTTT.

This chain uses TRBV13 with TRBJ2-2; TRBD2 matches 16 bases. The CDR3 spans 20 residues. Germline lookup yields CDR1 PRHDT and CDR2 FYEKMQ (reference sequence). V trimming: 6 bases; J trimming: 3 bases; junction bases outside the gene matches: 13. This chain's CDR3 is CASSYIPGLAGGPDTGELFF. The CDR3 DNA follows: TGTGCCAGCAGTTACATTCCGGGACTAGCGGGGGGGCCCGACACCGGGGAGCTGTTTTTT.